This TCR beta chain emerged from a study of shared clonotypes between healthy human individuals. The table came from immunoSEQ multiplex PCR; TCRdb's copy has only in-frame clones and leaves some out. The sample includes some 2 million clones, 85% to 95% of them seen just once. This CDR3 contains 15 residues. V was cut by 3 bases and J by 2 bases, with 11 bases left in between. The germline gives CDR1 PRHDT, CDR2 FYEKMQ (reference sequence). The TCR originated in a man aged 18 to 29 in good health. This chain uses TRBV13 with TRBJ1-3; no definite D call. Sequenced sample: naive CD4+ T cells sorted from blood. Subset specified: CD45RA+ positively selected. The CDR3, as DNA: TGTGCCAGCAGCTTCCTGGGAGGGCCTGGAAACACCATATATTTT. Translating it yields CASSFLGGPGNTIYF.